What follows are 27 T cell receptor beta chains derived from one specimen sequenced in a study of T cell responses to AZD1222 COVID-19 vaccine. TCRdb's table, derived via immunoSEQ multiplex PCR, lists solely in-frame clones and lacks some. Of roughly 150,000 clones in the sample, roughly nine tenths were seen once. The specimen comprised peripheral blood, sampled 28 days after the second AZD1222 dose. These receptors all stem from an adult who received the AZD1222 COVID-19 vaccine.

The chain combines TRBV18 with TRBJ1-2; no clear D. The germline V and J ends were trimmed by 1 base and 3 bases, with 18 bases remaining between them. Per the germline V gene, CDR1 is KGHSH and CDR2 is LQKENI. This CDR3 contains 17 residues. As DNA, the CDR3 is TGTGCCAGCTCACCACAGCGTCATACACGGGATCACTATGGCTACACCTTC. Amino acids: CASSPQRHTRDHYGYTF.

CDR3 DNA: TGTGCCAGCTCACCTCTGTCGGGGCGGACTGAAGCTTTCTTT. This gives the protein CASSPLSGRTEAFF. This chain joins TRBV18 and TRBJ1-1; D might be TRBD1 (5 bases). Germline V lookup: CDR1 KGHSH, CDR2 LQKENI. The germline V and J ends were trimmed by 3 bases and 5 bases, with 13 bases remaining between them. The CDR3 extends over 14 amino acids.

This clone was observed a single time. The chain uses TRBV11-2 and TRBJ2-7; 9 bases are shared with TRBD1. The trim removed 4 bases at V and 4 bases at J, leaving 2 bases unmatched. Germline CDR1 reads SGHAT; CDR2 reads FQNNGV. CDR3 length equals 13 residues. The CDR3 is CASSWDREYEQYF. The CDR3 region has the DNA TGTGCCAGCAGCTGGGACAGGGAGTACGAGCAGTACTTC.

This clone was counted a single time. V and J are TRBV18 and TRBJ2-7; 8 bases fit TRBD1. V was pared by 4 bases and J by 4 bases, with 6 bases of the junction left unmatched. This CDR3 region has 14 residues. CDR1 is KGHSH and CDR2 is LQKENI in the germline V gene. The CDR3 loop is CASSLTGGRYEQYF. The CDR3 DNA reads TGTGCCAGCTCACTAACAGGGGGTCGTTACGAGCAGTACTTC.

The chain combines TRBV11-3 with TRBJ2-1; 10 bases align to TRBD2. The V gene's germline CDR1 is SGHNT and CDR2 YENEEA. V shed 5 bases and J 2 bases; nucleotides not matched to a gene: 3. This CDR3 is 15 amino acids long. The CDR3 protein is CASSPAGGPYNEQFF. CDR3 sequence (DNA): TGTGCCAGCAGCCCAGCGGGGGGGCCCTACAATGAGCAGTTCTTC.

CDR3 sequence: CASSVAYEQYF. The CDR3 nucleotides read TGTGCCAGCAGTGTCGCCTACGAGCAGTACTTC. The V and J genes are TRBV12-3 or TRBV12-4 and TRBJ2-7; D is unclear. Trimming cost V 5 bases and J 2 bases, with 4 bases left between them. This CDR3 comprises 11 residues.

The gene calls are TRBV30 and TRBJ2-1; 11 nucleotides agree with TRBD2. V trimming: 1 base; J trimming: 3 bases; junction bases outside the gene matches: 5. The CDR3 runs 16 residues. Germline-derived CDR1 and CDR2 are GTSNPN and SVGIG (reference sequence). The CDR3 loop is CAWSGYLAGGYNEQFF. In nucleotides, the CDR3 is TGTGCCTGGAGTGGGTACCTAGCGGGGGGCTACAATGAGCAGTTCTTC.

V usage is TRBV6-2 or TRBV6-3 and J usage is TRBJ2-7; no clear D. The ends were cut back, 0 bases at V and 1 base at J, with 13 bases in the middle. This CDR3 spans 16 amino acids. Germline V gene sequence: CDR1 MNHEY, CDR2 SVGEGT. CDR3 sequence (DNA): TGTGCCAGCAGTTACTCGATAGTGGATCGTTCCTACGAGCAGTACTTC. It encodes CASSYSIVDRSYEQYF.

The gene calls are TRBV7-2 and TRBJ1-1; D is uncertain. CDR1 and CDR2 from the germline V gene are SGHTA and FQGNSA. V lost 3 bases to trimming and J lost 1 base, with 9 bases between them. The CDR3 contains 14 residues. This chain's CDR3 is CASSFGRANTEAFF. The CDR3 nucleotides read TGTGCCAGCAGCTTCGGACGGGCGAACACTGAAGCTTTCTTT. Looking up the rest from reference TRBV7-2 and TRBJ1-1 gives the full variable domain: GAGVSQSPSNKVTEKGKDVELRCDPISGHTALYWYRQSLGQGLEFLIYFQGNSAPDKSGLPSDRFSAERTGGSVSTLTIQRTQQEDSAVYLCASSFGRANTEAFFGQGTRLTVV.

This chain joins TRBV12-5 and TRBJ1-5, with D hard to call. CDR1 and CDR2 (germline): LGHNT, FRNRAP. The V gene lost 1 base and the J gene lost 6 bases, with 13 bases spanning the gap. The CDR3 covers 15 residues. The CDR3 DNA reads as TGTGCTAGTGGTTTGGCCATTGGGTCCGGTCAGCCCCAGCATTTT. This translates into CASGLAIGSGQPQHF.

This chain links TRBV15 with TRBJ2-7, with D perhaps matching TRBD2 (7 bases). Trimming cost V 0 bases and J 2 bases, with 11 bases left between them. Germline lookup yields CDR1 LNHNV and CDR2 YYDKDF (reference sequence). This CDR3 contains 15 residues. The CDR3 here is CATSRDRGGPYEQYF. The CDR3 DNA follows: TGTGCCACCAGCAGAGATAGGGGGGGCCCCTACGAGCAGTACTTC.

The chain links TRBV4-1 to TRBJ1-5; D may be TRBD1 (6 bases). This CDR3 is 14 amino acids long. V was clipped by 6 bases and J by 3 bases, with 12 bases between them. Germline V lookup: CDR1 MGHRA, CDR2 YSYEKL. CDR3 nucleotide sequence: TGCGCCAGCAGTTATGGACAGAACAATCAGCCCCAGCATTTT. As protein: CASSYGQNNQPQHF.

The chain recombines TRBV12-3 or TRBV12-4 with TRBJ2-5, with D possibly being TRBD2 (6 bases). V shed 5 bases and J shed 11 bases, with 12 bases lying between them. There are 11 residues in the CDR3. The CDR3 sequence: CASSGRGSQYF. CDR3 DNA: TGTGCCAGCAGTGGTCGGGGGTCTCAGTACTTC.

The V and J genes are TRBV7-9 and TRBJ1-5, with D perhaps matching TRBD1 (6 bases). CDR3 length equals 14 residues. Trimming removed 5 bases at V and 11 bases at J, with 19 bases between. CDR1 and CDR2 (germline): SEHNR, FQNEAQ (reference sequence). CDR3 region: CASSRGGGGWSQHF. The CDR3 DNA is TGTGCCAGCAGCCGAGGGGGAGGAGGCTGGTCCCAGCATTTT.

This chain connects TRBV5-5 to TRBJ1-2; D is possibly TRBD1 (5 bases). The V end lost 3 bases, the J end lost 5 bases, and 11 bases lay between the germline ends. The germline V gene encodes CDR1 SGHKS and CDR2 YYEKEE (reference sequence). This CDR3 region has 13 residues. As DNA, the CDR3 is TGTGCCAGCAGCTCCGGGACGGATTATGGCTACACCTTC. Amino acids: CASSSGTDYGYTF.

This chain's CDR3 is CASLKHGLDEKLFF. The CDR3 DNA is TGTGCCAGCCTTAAACATGGCCTGGATGAAAAACTGTTTTTT. The rearrangement joins TRBV2 to TRBJ1-4; no clear D gene. The V gene lost 8 bases and the J gene lost 6 bases, with 16 bases spanning the gap. Germline lookup yields CDR1 SNHLY and CDR2 FYNNEI. This CDR3 is built from 14 residues.

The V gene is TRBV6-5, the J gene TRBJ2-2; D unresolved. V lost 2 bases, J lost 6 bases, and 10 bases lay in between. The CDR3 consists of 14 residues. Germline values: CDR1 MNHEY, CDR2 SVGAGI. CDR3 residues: CASSYGPVPGELFF. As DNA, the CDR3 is TGTGCCAGCAGTTACGGGCCCGTGCCCGGGGAGCTGTTTTTT.

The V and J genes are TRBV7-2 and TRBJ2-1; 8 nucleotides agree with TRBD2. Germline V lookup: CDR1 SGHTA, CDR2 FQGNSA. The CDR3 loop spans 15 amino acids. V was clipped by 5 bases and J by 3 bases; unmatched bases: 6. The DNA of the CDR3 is TGTGCCAGCAGCCAGACCGGGACTAGCTACAATGAGCAGTTCTTC. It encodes CASSQTGTSYNEQFF.

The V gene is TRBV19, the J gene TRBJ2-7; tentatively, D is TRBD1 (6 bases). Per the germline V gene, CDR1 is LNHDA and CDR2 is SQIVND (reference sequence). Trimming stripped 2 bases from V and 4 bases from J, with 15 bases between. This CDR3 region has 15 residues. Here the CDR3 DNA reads TGTGCCAGTAGTATACTGACAGGCCCAGGGTACGAGCAGTACTTC. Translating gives CASSILTGPGYEQYF.

CDR3 region: CASSIVGNRDGYEQYF. The CDR3 DNA sequence: TGTGCCAGTAGTATAGTGGGGAACCGGGACGGTTACGAGCAGTACTTC. This chain joins TRBV19 and TRBJ2-7; the D call may be TRBD1 or TRBD2 (5 bases each). Germline V gives CDR1 LNHDA, CDR2 SQIVND (reference sequence). V lost 1 base, J lost 4 bases, and 17 bases lay in between. CDR3 length equals 16 residues. Drawing the rest from reference TRBV19 and TRBJ2-7, the complete variable domain is DGGITQSPKYLFRKEGQNVTLSCEQNLNHDAMYWYRQDPGQGLRLIYYSQIVNDFQKGDIAEGYSVSREKKESFPLTVTSAQKNPTAFYLCASSIVGNRDGYEQYFGPGTRLTVT.

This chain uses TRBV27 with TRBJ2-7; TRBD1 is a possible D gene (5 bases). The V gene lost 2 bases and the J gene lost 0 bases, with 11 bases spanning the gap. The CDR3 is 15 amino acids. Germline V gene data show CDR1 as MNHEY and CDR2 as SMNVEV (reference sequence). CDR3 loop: CASSLGQGFSYEQYF. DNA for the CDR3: TGTGCCAGCAGTTTAGGCCAGGGTTTCTCCTACGAGCAGTACTTC.

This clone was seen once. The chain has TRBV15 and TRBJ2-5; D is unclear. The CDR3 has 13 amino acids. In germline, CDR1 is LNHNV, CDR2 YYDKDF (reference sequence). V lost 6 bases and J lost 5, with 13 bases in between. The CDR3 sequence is CATSVRVRETQYF. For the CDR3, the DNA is TGTGCCACCAGTGTTAGGGTCCGGGAGACCCAGTACTTC.

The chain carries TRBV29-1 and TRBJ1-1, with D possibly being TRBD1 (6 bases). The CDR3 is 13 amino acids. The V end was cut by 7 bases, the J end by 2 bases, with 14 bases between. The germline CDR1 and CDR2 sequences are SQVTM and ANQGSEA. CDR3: CSAEQGLNTEAFF. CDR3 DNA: TGCAGCGCAGAACAGGGACTTAACACTGAAGCTTTCTTT.

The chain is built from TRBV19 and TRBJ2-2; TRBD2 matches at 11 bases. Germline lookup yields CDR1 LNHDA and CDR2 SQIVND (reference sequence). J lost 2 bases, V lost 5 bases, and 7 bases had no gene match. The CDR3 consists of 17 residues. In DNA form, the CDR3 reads TGTGCCAGTAGTCTACTTAGCGGGGGGGCCAACACCGGGGAGCTGTTTTTT. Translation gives CASSLLSGGANTGELFF. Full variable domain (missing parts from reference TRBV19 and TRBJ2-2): DGGITQSPKYLFRKEGQNVTLSCEQNLNHDAMYWYRQDPGQGLRLIYYSQIVNDFQKGDIAEGYSVSREKKESFPLTVTSAQKNPTAFYLCASSLLSGGANTGELFFGEGSRLTVL.

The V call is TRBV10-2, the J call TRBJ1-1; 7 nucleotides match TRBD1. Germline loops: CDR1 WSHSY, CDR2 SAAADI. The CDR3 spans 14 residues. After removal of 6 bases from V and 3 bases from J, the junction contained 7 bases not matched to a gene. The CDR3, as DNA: TGCGCCAGCAGGAGACAGGGAGTAGACACTGAAGCTTTCTTT. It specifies CASRRQGVDTEAFF.

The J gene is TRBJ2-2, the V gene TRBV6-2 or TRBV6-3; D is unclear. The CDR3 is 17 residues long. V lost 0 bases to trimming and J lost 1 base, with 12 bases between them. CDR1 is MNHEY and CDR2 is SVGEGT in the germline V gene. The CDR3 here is CASSYSNLELNTGELFF. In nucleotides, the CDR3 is TGTGCCAGCAGTTACTCGAATTTGGAATTGAACACCGGGGAGCTGTTTTTT.

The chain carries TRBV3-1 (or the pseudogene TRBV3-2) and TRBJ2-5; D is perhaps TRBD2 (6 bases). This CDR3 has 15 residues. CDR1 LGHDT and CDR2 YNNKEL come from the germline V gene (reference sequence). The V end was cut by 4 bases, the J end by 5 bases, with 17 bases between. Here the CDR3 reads CASSPPSAGRETQYF. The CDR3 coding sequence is TGTGCCAGCAGCCCTCCTTCGGCAGGGAGGGAGACCCAGTACTTC.